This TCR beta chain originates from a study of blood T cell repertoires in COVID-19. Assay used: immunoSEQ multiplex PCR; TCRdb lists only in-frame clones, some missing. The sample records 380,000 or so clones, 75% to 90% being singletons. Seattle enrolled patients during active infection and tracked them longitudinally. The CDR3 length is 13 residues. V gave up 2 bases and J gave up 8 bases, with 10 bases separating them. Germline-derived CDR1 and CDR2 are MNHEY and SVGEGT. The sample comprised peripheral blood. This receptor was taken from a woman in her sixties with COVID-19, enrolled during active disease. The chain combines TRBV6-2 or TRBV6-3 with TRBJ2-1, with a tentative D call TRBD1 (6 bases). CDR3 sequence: CASSYQGLDEQFF. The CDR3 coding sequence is TGTGCCAGCAGTTACCAGGGGTTGGATGAGCAGTTCTTC.